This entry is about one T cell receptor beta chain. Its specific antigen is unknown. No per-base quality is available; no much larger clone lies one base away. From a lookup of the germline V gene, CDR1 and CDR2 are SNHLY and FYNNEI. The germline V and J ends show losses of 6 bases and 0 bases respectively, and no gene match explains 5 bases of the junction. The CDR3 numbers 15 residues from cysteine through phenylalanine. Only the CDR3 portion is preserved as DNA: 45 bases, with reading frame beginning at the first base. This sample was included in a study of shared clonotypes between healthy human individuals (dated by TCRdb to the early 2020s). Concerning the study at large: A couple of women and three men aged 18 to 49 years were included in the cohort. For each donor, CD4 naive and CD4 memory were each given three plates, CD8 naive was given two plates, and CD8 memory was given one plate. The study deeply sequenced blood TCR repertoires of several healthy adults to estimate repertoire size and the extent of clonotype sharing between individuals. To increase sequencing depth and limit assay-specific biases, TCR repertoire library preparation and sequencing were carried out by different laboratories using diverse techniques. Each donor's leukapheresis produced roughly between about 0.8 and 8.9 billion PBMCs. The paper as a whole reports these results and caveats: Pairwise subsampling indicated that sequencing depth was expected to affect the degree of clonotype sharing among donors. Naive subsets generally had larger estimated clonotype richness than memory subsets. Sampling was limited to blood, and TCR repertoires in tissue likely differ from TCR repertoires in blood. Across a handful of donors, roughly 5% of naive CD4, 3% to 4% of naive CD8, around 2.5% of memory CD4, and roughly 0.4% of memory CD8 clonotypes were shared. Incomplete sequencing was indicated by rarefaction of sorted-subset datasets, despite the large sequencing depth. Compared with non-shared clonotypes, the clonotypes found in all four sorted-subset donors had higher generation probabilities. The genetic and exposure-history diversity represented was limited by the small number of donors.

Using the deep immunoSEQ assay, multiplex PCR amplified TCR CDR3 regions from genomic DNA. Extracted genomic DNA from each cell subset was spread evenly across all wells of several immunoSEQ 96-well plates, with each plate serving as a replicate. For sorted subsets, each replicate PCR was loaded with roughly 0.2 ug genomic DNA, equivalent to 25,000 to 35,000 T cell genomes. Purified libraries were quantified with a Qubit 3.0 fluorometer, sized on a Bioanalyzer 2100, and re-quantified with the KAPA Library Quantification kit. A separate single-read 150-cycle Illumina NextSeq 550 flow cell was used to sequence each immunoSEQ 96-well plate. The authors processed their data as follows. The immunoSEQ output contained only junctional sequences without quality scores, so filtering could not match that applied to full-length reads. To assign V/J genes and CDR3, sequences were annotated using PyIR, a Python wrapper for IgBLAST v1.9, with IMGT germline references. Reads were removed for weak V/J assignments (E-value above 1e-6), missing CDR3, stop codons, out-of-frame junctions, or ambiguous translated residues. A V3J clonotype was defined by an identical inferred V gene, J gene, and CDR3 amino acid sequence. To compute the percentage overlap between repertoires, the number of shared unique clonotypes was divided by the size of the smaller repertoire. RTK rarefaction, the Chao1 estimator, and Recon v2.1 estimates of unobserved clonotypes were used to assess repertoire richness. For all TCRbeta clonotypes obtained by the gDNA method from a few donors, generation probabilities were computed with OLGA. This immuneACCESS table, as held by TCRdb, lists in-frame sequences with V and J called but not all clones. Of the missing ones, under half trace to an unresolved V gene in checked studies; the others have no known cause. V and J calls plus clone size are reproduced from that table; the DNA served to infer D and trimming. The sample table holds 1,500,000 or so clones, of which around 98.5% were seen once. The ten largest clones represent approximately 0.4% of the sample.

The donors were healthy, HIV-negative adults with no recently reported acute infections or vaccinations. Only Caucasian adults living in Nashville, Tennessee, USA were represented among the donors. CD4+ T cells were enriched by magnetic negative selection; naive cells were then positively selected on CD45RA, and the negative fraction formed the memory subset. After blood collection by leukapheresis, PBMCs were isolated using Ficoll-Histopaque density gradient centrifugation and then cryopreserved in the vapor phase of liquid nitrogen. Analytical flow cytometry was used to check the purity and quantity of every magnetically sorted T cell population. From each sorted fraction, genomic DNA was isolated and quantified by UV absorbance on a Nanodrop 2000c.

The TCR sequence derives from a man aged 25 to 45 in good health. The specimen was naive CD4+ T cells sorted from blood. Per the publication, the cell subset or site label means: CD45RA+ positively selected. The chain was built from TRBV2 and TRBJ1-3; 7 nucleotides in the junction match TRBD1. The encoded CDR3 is CASRVGQFSGNTIYF. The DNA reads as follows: TGTGCCAGCAGAGTGGGACAGTTCTCTGGAAACACCATATATTTT.